A single sample gave rise to the 21 T cell receptor beta chains below, sequenced in a study of OX40 agonist ivuxolimab in advanced cancers. Some clones are missing from TCRdb's copy, which holds only in-frame ones; the method was immunoSEQ multiplex PCR. The table has approximately 52,000 clones, around four fifths seen once. Sequencing used CD4+ or CD8+ T cells sorted from blood, obtained in a trial of the OX40 agonist ivuxolimab. The receptors come from an adult with an advanced solid tumor such as melanoma, head and neck, liver or kidney cancer.

This clone appeared once. The chain links TRBV28 to TRBJ2-4, with D hard to call. Deletions cut 3 bases from V and 9 bases from J, with 15 bases between. Germline lookup yields CDR1 MDHEN and CDR2 SYDVKM. This CDR3 has 14 amino acids. The CDR3 sequence is CASSLAPGGGIQYF. In DNA, the CDR3 is TGTGCCAGCAGTTTGGCCCCGGGCGGTGGCATTCAGTACTTC.

The chain joins TRBV10-3 to TRBJ2-3, with TRBD2 matching over 14 bases. CDR1 is ENHRY and CDR2 is SYGVKD in the germline V gene. There are 17 residues in the CDR3. Unmatched junction bases numbered 5, after V lost 4 bases and J lost 2 bases. CDR3 coding DNA: TGTGCCATCAGTGGGGGGACTAGCGGGGGAAACACAGATACGCAGTATTTT. It yields the protein CAISGGTSGGNTDTQYF.

This rearrangement joins TRBV6-1 to TRBJ2-7; D perhaps matches TRBD1 (6 bases). This CDR3 has 15 amino acids. Germline loops: CDR1 MNHNS, CDR2 SASEGT. Trimming removed 4 bases from V and 3 bases from J, with 16 bases in between. The CDR3 coding sequence is TGTGCCAGCAGTGCGGGACACTTACCTTACTACGAGCAGTACTTC. Translation gives CASSAGHLPYYEQYF.

The rearrangement links TRBV11-2 to TRBJ2-1; 8 nucleotides align to TRBD2. V shed 5 bases and J 5 bases; nucleotides not matched to a gene: 8. The germline CDR1 and CDR2 sequences are SGHAT and FQNNGV. The CDR3 length is 15 residues. The CDR3 protein is CASSPSGGGDNEQFF. The CDR3 DNA follows: TGTGCCAGCAGCCCATCGGGAGGGGGGGACAATGAGCAGTTCTTC.

The table lists this clone with a count of one. V is TRBV5-6 and J is TRBJ1-1, with 12 positions matching TRBD1. The CDR3 has 18 residues. Trimming cost V 3 bases and J 5 bases; bases outside gene matches: 14. The germline gives CDR1 SGHDT, CDR2 YYEEEE. The CDR3 DNA reads as TGTGCCAGCAGCTCCCTGGGACAGGGGGCGTTGAAGAGGACTGAAGCTTTCTTT. This codes for CASSSLGQGALKRTEAFF.

This chain connects TRBV25-1 to TRBJ1-6; 7 positions agree with TRBD1. Germline V gene data show CDR1 as MGHDK and CDR2 as SYGVNS. V lost 6 bases and J lost 9; bases outside the gene matches: 5. The CDR3 is made up of 13 amino acids. The CDR3 reads CASRDRVASPLHF. CDR3 DNA: TGTGCCAGCAGAGACAGGGTGGCTTCACCCCTCCACTTT. Complete variable domain (other parts from reference TRBV25-1 and TRBJ1-6): EADIYQTPRYLVIGTGKKITLECSQTMGHDKMYWYQQDPGMELHLIHYSYGVNSTEKGDLSSESTVSRIRTEHFPLTLESARPSHTSQYLCASRDRVASPLHFGNGTRLTVT.

The chain carries TRBV10-3 and TRBJ1-1; no firm D call. Germline V lookup: CDR1 ENHRY, CDR2 SYGVKD. This CDR3 has 15 amino acids. Trimming removed 0 bases at V and 0 bases at J, with 8 bases between. The CDR3 loop is CAISESLSLNTEAFF. In DNA, the CDR3 is TGTGCCATCAGTGAGTCTTTAAGTCTGAACACTGAAGCTTTCTTT.

This chain joins TRBV13 and TRBJ1-1; no clear D. The CDR3 is 16 residues long. V lost 2 bases to trimming and J lost 11 bases, with 24 bases between them. The germline CDR1 and CDR2 sequences are PRHDT and FYEKMQ (reference sequence). CDR3: CASSLNTGMVPTSAFF. The CDR3 DNA reads TGTGCCAGCAGCTTAAATACGGGGATGGTCCCCACCTCGGCTTTCTTT.

In the case of this clone: The same CDR3 arises from other DNA sequences in this sample as well. The rearrangement uses TRBV18 and TRBJ1-1, with 9 nucleotides matching TRBD1. The CDR3 loop spans 14 amino acids. The ends lost 2 bases at V and 5 bases at J; junction bases unmatched: 3. The germline V gene encodes CDR1 KGHSH and CDR2 LQKENI. Here the CDR3 reads CASSPGQGNTEAFF. The CDR3 nucleotides read TGTGCCAGCTCACCAGGACAGGGGAATACTGAAGCTTTCTTT. Complete variable domain (other parts from reference TRBV18 and TRBJ1-1): NAGVMQNPRHLVRRRGQEARLRCSPMKGHSHVYWYRQLPEEGLKFMVYLQKENIIDESGMPKERFSAEFPKEGPSILRIQQVVRGDSAAYFCASSPGQGNTEAFFGQGTRLTVV.

The chain uses TRBV7-2 and TRBJ1-6; tentative D call: TRBD1 (5 bases). This CDR3 is 16 amino acids long. The germline V gene encodes CDR1 SGHTA and CDR2 FQGNSA. Trimming removed 2 bases at V and 7 bases at J, with 15 bases between. The CDR3 DNA is TGTGCCAGCAGCTTAAACTACGGGGGATGGAATTCACCCCTCCACTTT. Residues: CASSLNYGGWNSPLHF.

The chain employs TRBV5-1 and TRBJ2-7; 7 bases agree with TRBD2. Germline CDR1 is SGHRS and CDR2 is YFSETQ. CDR3 length equals 15 residues. The J segment lost 0 bases and the V segment lost 2 bases, leaving 5 bases of the junction unmatched. CDR3 DNA sequence: TGCGCCAGCAGCTTACGGGGGGTGAGCTCCTACGAGCAGTACTTC. Its translation is CASSLRGVSSYEQYF.

The chain is built from TRBV11-2 and TRBJ2-2, with D maybe TRBD1 (5 bases). Trimming left V 7 bases short and J 14 bases short, with 17 bases between. The CDR3 loop spans 12 amino acids. Germline V gives CDR1 SGHAT, CDR2 FQNNGV. Here the CDR3 reads CASTTNQQVLFF. The CDR3 DNA reads TGTGCCAGCACAACCAATCAACAGGTTCTGTTTTTT.

This chain joins TRBV7-3 and TRBJ1-6, with D possibly being TRBD1 (5 bases). This CDR3 has 14 residues. CDR1 and CDR2 (germline): SGHTA, FQGTGA. V was pared by 4 bases and J by 7 bases, with 11 bases between. The DNA for the CDR3 is TGTGCCAGCAGCTCCGGACAAGAAAATTCACCCCTCCACTTT. Translated: CASSSGQENSPLHF.

This chain uses TRBV4-2 with TRBJ2-3; 8 nucleotides align to TRBD2. This CDR3 contains 18 residues. V shed 4 bases, J shed 3 bases, and the junction held 15 bases outside the gene matches. In germline, CDR1 is LGHNA, CDR2 YNFKEQ. In DNA form, the CDR3 reads TGTGCCAGCAGCCTTTTTTGGGGTAGCGGGGCGGGAACAGATACGCAGTATTTT. Amino acid sequence: CASSLFWGSGAGTDTQYF.

The chain links TRBV4-2 to TRBJ1-2; D not certain. CDR3 length: 12 residues. V shed 4 bases and J shed 9 bases, with 12 bases lying between them. Germline V gene lookup returns CDR1 LGHNA and CDR2 YNFKEQ. CDR3 sequence reads: CASSRDPGSYTF. In nucleotides, the CDR3 is TGTGCCAGCAGCCGAGATCCGGGGAGCTACACCTTC.

The rearrangement links TRBV27 to TRBJ2-5; 9 nucleotides match TRBD2. Looked up from germline, CDR1 is MNHEY and CDR2 is SMNVEV (reference sequence). The CDR3 consists of 18 residues. Losses at the gene ends were 0 bases for V and 5 bases for J; bases not matched to a gene: 13. CDR3: CASSLSRRGGPSGETQYF. The CDR3, as DNA: TGTGCCAGCAGTTTATCGAGGCGGGGGGGGCCTTCCGGTGAGACCCAGTACTTC.

The chain is built from TRBV19 and TRBJ2-2; 10 positions agree with TRBD2. The CDR3 covers 15 residues. The V and J ends lost 8 bases and 5 bases, in that order; junction bases with no gene match: 8. Looked up from germline, CDR1 is LNHDA and CDR2 is SQIVND (reference sequence). The CDR3 DNA reads TGTGCCAGTCAGAAACTAGCGGGGTGGACCGGGGAGCTGTTTTTT. Protein product: CASQKLAGWTGELFF.

This clone has a single count. CDR3 sequence: CASSQRGEPPYGYTF. CDR3 bases: TGTGCCAGCAGTCAAAGGGGGGAACCACCTTATGGCTACACCTTC. The V and J genes are TRBV27 and TRBJ1-2, with a possible D match to TRBD1 (6 bases). The germline gives CDR1 MNHEY, CDR2 SMNVEV (reference sequence). Trimming stripped 5 bases from V and 5 bases from J, with 18 bases between. This CDR3 is built from 15 residues.

The V call is TRBV7-3, the J call TRBJ1-1; 7 nucleotides match TRBD1. Germline V lookup: CDR1 SGHTA, CDR2 FQGTGA. The CDR3 covers 13 residues. V lost 5 bases and J lost 7; bases outside the gene matches: 7. CDR3 region: CASSQGQDGEAFF. CDR3 in DNA: TGTGCCAGCAGCCAAGGACAGGACGGTGAAGCTTTCTTT.

This clone was counted once. The J gene is TRBJ1-6, the V gene TRBV18, with 7 bases identical to TRBD1. The CDR3 spans 15 residues. Trimming cost V 3 bases and J 4 bases; bases outside gene matches: 3. Germline V gene data show CDR1 as KGHSH and CDR2 as LQKENI. The DNA of the CDR3 is TGTGCCAGCTCACCGGGACAGCCTTATAATTCACCCCTCCACTTT. Translation gives CASSPGQPYNSPLHF.

J is TRBJ2-2 and V is TRBV5-1; D is uncertain. Germline CDR1 reads SGHRS; CDR2 reads YFSETQ. V was clipped by 3 bases and J by 3 bases, with 9 bases between them. The length of the CDR3 is 14 residues. CDR3 loop: CASSSATDTGELFF. CDR3 sequence (DNA): TGCGCCAGCAGCTCAGCGACGGACACCGGGGAGCTGTTTTTT.